Listed here is a single TCR beta chain. Its antigen is still unknown. This entry belongs to a study of cytomegalovirus exposure and HLA in healthy donors. Study background: Most donors, 70% to 85% of a few hundred genotyped, fell in the Caucasian-associated ancestry cluster.

Although they were nominally healthy when sampled, donors likely had unrecorded immune exposures. Study observations and caveats: In a later analysis, a missense DCLRE1C variant was linked to TCR beta V- and J-gene trimming.

The PCR made use of 60 Vbeta and 13 Jbeta primers. Only in-frame clones appear in the TCRdb table, and some are missing; sequencing was by immunoSEQ multiplex PCR. The sample holds some 110,000 clones; over 50% are singletons and the top ten take roughly 8.6%. The specimen was PBMCs. The clonotype originates from a middle-aged woman in good health and CMV-seropositive.

The CDR3 nucleotides are TGTGCCAGCAGCTCATACCGGGACAGGGATACGCATGGCTACACCTTC. Amino acid sequence: CASSSYRDRDTHGYTF. V is TRBV11-2 and J is TRBJ1-2, with 9 bases matching TRBD1. Trimming removed 4 bases from V and 6 bases from J; junction bases left unmatched: 12. This CDR3 region has 16 residues. Germline CDR1 and CDR2: SGHAT and FQNNGV.